Listed below are T cell receptor beta chains from one sample, sequenced in a study of cytomegalovirus exposure and HLA in healthy donors. Method: immunoSEQ multiplex PCR; TCRdb's copy keeps in-frame clones and lacks some. The table records some 80,000 clones, 90% to 96% of them present only once. Sequenced material: PBMCs. The receptors were sampled from a man younger than 35 in good health and CMV-seropositive. CDR3s include the opening cysteine and the closing phenylalanine or tryptophan. The D gene is left open where the match is weak. Some rows mark clone size as missing; the rest say once, few, many or name a class of expanded clone.

v_gene	abundance	d_gene	j_gene	CDR3nt	CDR3aa
TRBV5-1	.	.	TRBJ2-1	TGCGCCAGCAGCAATGCCCAGGGAAGTGAGCAGTTCTTC	CASSNAQGSEQFF
TRBV6-5	.	.	TRBJ2-7	TGTGCCAGCAGTTACGGTAGCGGATCCTACGAGCAGTACTTC	CASSYGSGSYEQYF
TRBV11-3	.	TRBD2	TRBJ2-3	TGTGCCAGCAGCGGACGGACTAGCGGGAGTCCAGATACGCAGTATTTT	CASSGRTSGSPDTQYF
TRBV6-5	.	TRBD2	TRBJ2-7	TGTGCCAGCAGGCCCCGGCCTAGCGGGAGCTACGAGCAGTACTTC	CASRPRPSGSYEQYF
TRBV19	.	TRBD1	TRBJ1-2	TGTGCCAGTAGTTACCGCAAGAAGGGACAGGGGATTTACGGTGGCTACACCTTC	CASSYRKKGQGIYGGYTF
TRBV6-5	.	TRBD1	TRBJ1-2	TGTGCCAGCAGTTACGGGACAGGGGGTGGCTACACCTTC	CASSYGTGGGYTF
TRBV30	.	.	TRBJ1-5	TGTGCCTGGAGTGTACCCGGAACAGGTCCCAATCAGCCCCAGCATTTT	CAWSVPGTGPNQPQHF
TRBV23-1	.	.	TRBJ2-1	TGCGCCAGCAGTCAATCGCCGTGGCGTCCTAGCGAGATTACAATTGAGCAGTTCTTC	CASSQSPWRPSEITIEQFF
TRBV4-1	.	TRBD1	TRBJ1-2	TGCGCCAGCGGCCACAGGGGACGGGACTATGGCTACACCTTC	CASGHRGRDYGYTF
TRBV7-8	once	.	TRBJ1-4	TGTGCCAGCAGCTTACGACGCGGGCGTAATGAAAAACTGTTTTTT	CASSLRRGRNEKLFF
TRBV7-2	once	TRBD2	TRBJ2-7	TGTGCCAGCAGCTTTAACCCGACTAGCGGGTTAACCTACGAGCAGTACTTC	CASSFNPTSGLTYEQYF
TRBV6-4	.	TRBD1	TRBJ1-2	TGTGCCACCCCGAGGACAGGGAGGAATGGCTACACCTTC	CATPRTGRNGYTF
TRBV7-2	.	.	TRBJ2-1	TGTGCCAGCAGCCCGCTGTTTGGGCCCTGGGAGCAGTTCTTC	CASSPLFGPWEQFF
TRBV7-2	.	.	TRBJ2-1	TGTGCCAGCAGCTTAGCATCAGACTACAGATCCTACAATGAGCAGTTCTTC	CASSLASDYRSYNEQFF
TRBV5-6	.	.	TRBJ2-5	TGTGCCAGCAGCTTCGTCTCTTCGTCAGGGGCCAGAGAGACCCAGTACTTC	CASSFVSSSGARETQYF
TRBV7-2	.	.	TRBJ1-5	TGTGCCAGCAGCCCACAGAGCCAGGGAAGTCAGCCCCAGCATTTT	CASSPQSQGSQPQHF
TRBV7-9	.	.	TRBJ1-5	TGTGCCAGCAGCTACGACGGAGTATACCAGCCCCAGCATTTT	CASSYDGVYQPQHF
TRBV10-3	.	TRBD2	TRBJ2-3	TGTGCCATCAGTCAGCGGGACCAAGGCACAGATACGCAGTATTTT	CAISQRDQGTDTQYF
TRBV5-1	.	.	TRBJ2-5	TGCGCCAGCAGCTTGGGGTCAGGGGAAGGGGAGACCCAGTACTTC	CASSLGSGEGETQYF
TRBV30	.	.	TRBJ2-3	TGTGCCTGGAGTTACAGGGTAGCAGATACGCAGTATTTT	CAWSYRVADTQYF
TRBV9	.	.	TRBJ1-1	TGTGCCAGCAGCGTAGACACAGGCCGAGAAGCTTTCTTT	CASSVDTGREAFF
TRBV19	.	.	TRBJ1-5	TGTGCCAGTAAAACAGGGAGCTTCAATCAGCCCCAGCATTTT	CASKTGSFNQPQHF
TRBV18	.	.	TRBJ1-5	TGTGCCAGCTCATCGCAGGGACTTGATCAGCCCCAGCATTTT	CASSSQGLDQPQHF
TRBV4-1	.	TRBD2	TRBJ2-7	TGCGCCAGCAGCCAAGAAATTAGCGGGAGTTCGAGCTCCTACGAGCAGTACTTC	CASSQEISGSSSSYEQYF
TRBV19	.	TRBD2	TRBJ2-7	TGTGCCAGTAGTATCTTTAGTCGGCTAGCGGGGAGCGAGCAGTACTTC	CASSIFSRLAGSEQYF
TRBV28	.	.	TRBJ2-7	TGTGCCAGCAGTTTATTTGCGGGATACTACGAGCAGTACTTC	CASSLFAGYYEQYF
TRBV28	.	.	TRBJ2-1	TGTGCCAGCAGTTACACGGGGGAGATTTGGAATGAGCAGTTCTTC	CASSYTGEIWNEQFF
TRBV5-6	.	TRBD2	TRBJ2-3	TGTGCCAGCAGCCCCGGGACTAGCGGTCTTCGGGATACGCAGTATTTT	CASSPGTSGLRDTQYF
TRBV11-2	once	TRBD1	TRBJ1-1	TGTGCCAGCAGCGCTAGACAGGGGGCATGGGACACTGAAGCTTTCTTT	CASSARQGAWDTEAFF
TRBV29-1	once	.	TRBJ1-5	TGCAGCGTTCGGGAGGGGGGTGGTCAGCCCCAGCATTTT	CSVREGGGQPQHF
TRBV7-9	.	TRBD1	TRBJ2-3	TGTGCCAGCAGCACCTACAGGGGTCGTGGGACAGATACGCAGTATTTT	CASSTYRGRGTDTQYF
TRBV7-9	few	.	TRBJ1-1	TGTGCCAGCTACACCCCGAACACTGAAGCTTTCTTT	CASYTPNTEAFF
TRBV4-1	once	.	TRBJ2-1	TGCGCCAGCAGCCAAGAAAGGGAGTACGACAACAACAATGAGCAGTTCTTC	CASSQEREYDNNNEQFF
TRBV5-1	.	.	TRBJ1-1	TGCGCCAGCAGCTTGAGGGGTATGAACACTGAAGCTTTCTTT	CASSLRGMNTEAFF
TRBV5-6	.	.	TRBJ2-5	TGTGCCAGCAGCGACCGGGACTCCGTGTCCCAGTACTTC	CASSDRDSVSQYF
TRBV5-1	.	.	TRBJ2-1	TGCGCCAGCAGCTTGGCGGTGACTTTATACAATGAGCAGTTCTTC	CASSLAVTLYNEQFF
TRBV11-3	.	TRBD2	TRBJ2-1	TGTGCCAGCAGCTTAGATGGCAGCGGGATGAATGAGCAGTTCTTC	CASSLDGSGMNEQFF
TRBV5-4	.	TRBD1	TRBJ2-7	TGTGCCAGCAGCTTGTGGGACAGCGTTAGGAAGCAGTACTTC	CASSLWDSVRKQYF
TRBV18	once	.	TRBJ2-7	TGTGCCAGCTCACCACCGATTAGCGGGCCAGGGGACGAGCAGTACTTC	CASSPPISGPGDEQYF
TRBV19	.	.	TRBJ1-5	TGTGCCAGTAGTATAGAGAGATACAATCAGCCCCAGCATTTT	CASSIERYNQPQHF
TRBV18	.	.	TRBJ2-7	TGTGCCAGCTCACCACCGCTCTCCGGTCAACTTTACGAGCAGTACTTC	CASSPPLSGQLYEQYF
TRBV19	.	TRBD1	TRBJ1-4	TGTGCCAGGCCATGGGACAGGGTTGAAAAACTGTTTTTT	CARPWDRVEKLFF
TRBV18	.	.	TRBJ2-7	TGTGCCAGCTCACCGGGAGCAGAAAGGCCCTACGAGCAGTACTTC	CASSPGAERPYEQYF
TRBV11-3	.	.	TRBJ2-1	TGTGCCAGCAGCTTAAGCCCGAGCTCCTACAATGAGCAGTTCTTC	CASSLSPSSYNEQFF
TRBV6-5	.	.	TRBJ1-1	TGTGCCAGCAGTTTACAGGGAGCGAACACTGAAGCTTTCTTT	CASSLQGANTEAFF
TRBV9	.	.	TRBJ2-6	TGTGCCAGCAGCGCAAGTCCCCTATCTGGGGCCAACGTCCTGACTTTC	CASSASPLSGANVLTF
TRBV5-1	.	TRBD2	TRBJ2-1	TGCGCCAGCAGCTTCCGGGAGGGCCCGGAAGAGCAGTTCTTC	CASSFREGPEEQFF
TRBV27	.	.	TRBJ2-7	TGTGCCAGCAGTCTAAACACAGGTATAGAGCAGTACTTC	CASSLNTGIEQYF
TRBV29-1	once	.	TRBJ2-7	TGCAGCGTTGAAGATCGGGGGGCGGTCCCCTACGAGCAGTACTTC	CSVEDRGAVPYEQYF
TRBV30	.	.	TRBJ2-1	TGTGCCTGGAGTGTATACGGGGGAACATACAATGAGCAGTTCTTC	CAWSVYGGTYNEQFF
TRBV27	.	TRBD1	TRBJ2-5	TGTGCCAGCAGTTTAGACAGGGAGGAGACCCAGTACTTC	CASSLDREETQYF
TRBV27	once	TRBD2	TRBJ2-7	TGTGCCAGCAGTCCGATTCCGACTAGCGGCTACGAGCAGTACTTC	CASSPIPTSGYEQYF
TRBV6-4	few	TRBD2	TRBJ2-1	TGTGCCAGCAGTGACTCTAGCGGGAGTTACAATGAGCAGTTCTTC	CASSDSSGSYNEQFF
TRBV9	.	.	TRBJ2-3	TGTGCCAGCAGCGAGGGGGTAGCGGGCCGCACAGATACGCAGTATTTT	CASSEGVAGRTDTQYF
TRBV10-3	.	TRBD2	TRBJ2-2	TGTGCCATCAGTGATTTCGGGACTAGCGGGAGGGCCAACACCGGGGAGCTGTTTTTT	CAISDFGTSGRANTGELFF
TRBV5-1	once	TRBD2	TRBJ2-7	TGCGCCAGCAGCTTGGAAGGTAGCGGGAGCTCCTACGAGCAGTACTTC	CASSLEGSGSSYEQYF
TRBV11-1	.	TRBD1	TRBJ1-2	TGTGCCAGCACCCTGTCCGGGACAGACCACATTGGCGGCTACACCTTC	CASTLSGTDHIGGYTF